Each of the 30 T cell receptor beta chains below was sequenced from the same sample in a study of T cell responses to AZD1222 COVID-19 vaccine. Assay used: immunoSEQ multiplex PCR; TCRdb lists only in-frame clones, some missing. Of about 75,000 clones listed, 87% are singletons. Here the sequenced sample was peripheral blood, taken 28 days after the second AZD1222 dose. The receptors derive from an adult who received the AZD1222 COVID-19 vaccine.

The chain uses TRBV5-1 and TRBJ1-2; TRBD1 aligns across 8 bases. The CDR3 length is 14 residues. J lost 5 bases, V lost 3 bases, and 6 bases had no gene match. Germline lookup yields CDR1 SGHRS and CDR2 YFSETQ. CDR3 coding DNA: TGCGCCAGCAGCTCTTCGACAGGGGCGTATGGCTACACCTTC. Translated: CASSSSTGAYGYTF.

This clone was detected a few times. The rearrangement links TRBV6-2 or TRBV6-3 to TRBJ1-3; D remains ambiguous. The CDR3 sequence is 15 residues long. CDR1 is MNHEY, CDR2 SVGEGT, per germline. V lost 2 bases and J 0 bases, leaving 8 bases between the germline ends. CDR3 sequence reads: CASSYTGISGNTIYF. In DNA form, the CDR3 reads TGTGCCAGCAGTTACACCGGCATCTCTGGAAACACCATATATTTT.

In the case of this clone: The junction differs from germline at one of its ends, possibly a read error. J is TRBJ1-1 and V is TRBV24-1; D uncertain. The CDR3 contains 13 residues. CDR1 is KGHDR and CDR2 is SFDVKD in the germline V gene. The CDR3, as DNA: TGTGCCACCAGTGACCGCATGAAGACTGAAGCTTTCTTT. Translated, it gives CATSDRMKTEAFF.

J is TRBJ1-2 and V is TRBV19; 11 bases are a match to TRBD1. This CDR3 comprises 14 residues. The V and J ends lost 6 bases and 2 bases, in that order; junction bases with no gene match: 2. The V gene's germline CDR1 is LNHDA and CDR2 SQIVND (reference sequence). CDR3 nucleotides: TGTGCCAGTAGCGGACAGGGGGCGAACTATGGCTACACCTTC. Its protein is CASSGQGANYGYTF.

V and J are TRBV19 and TRBJ1-3; 7 positions match TRBD1. V gave up 10 bases and J gave up 2 bases; unmatched junction bases: 5. The germline V gene encodes CDR1 LNHDA and CDR2 SQIVND (reference sequence). There are 13 residues in the CDR3. The CDR3 region has the DNA TGTGCCATAAAGGGGGCGCCTGGAAACACCATATATTTT. Its translation: CAIKGAPGNTIYF.

The CDR3 protein is CSAVGRNTEAFF. CDR3 bases: TGCAGCGCCGTTGGTCGTAACACTGAAGCTTTCTTT. This chain uses TRBV29-1 with TRBJ1-1; no definite D call. In germline, CDR1 is SQVTM, CDR2 ANQGSEA. The V and J ends lost 7 bases and 2 bases respectively, with 11 bases between them. The CDR3 is made up of 12 amino acids.

This clone has just one count. J is TRBJ1-1 and V is TRBV6-5; TRBD1 matches 8 bases. Losses at the gene ends were 8 bases for V and 4 bases for J; bases not matched to a gene: 9. Germline V CDR1 and CDR2: MNHEY, SVGAGI. The CDR3 has 14 residues. DNA of the CDR3: TGTGCCAGCCTACCTCGACAGGGGAGCACTGAAGCTTTCTTT. It codes for CASLPRQGSTEAFF.

The CDR3 DNA follows: TGTGCCAGCTCACCAGGGGAGGGAGAGCAGTACTTC. Its translation is CASSPGEGEQYF. The V call is TRBV18, the J call TRBJ2-7; 7 bases map to TRBD2. This CDR3 is 12 amino acids long. Per germline, CDR1 KGHSH and CDR2 LQKENI. Trimming at V came to 2 bases and at J to 7 bases, leaving 2 bases not matched to a gene.

The chain has TRBV25-1 and TRBJ1-4; D unclear. The CDR3 consists of 15 residues. Germline V gives CDR1 MGHDK, CDR2 SYGVNS. V dropped 4 bases and J dropped 7 bases, with 16 bases sitting between them. CDR3 residues: CASSVPSSWSEKLFF. In nucleotides, the CDR3 is TGTGCCAGCAGTGTCCCCTCCAGCTGGAGTGAAAAACTGTTTTTT.

The chain uses TRBV7-2 and TRBJ2-3; D gene unclear. The V and J ends lost 2 bases and 3 bases respectively, with 3 bases between them. Looked up from germline, CDR1 is SGHTA and CDR2 is FQGNSA. The CDR3 is 12 amino acids. The CDR3 DNA reads as TGTGCCAGCAGCTTAATGACAGATACGCAGTATTTT. Its translation is CASSLMTDTQYF. Supplemented by reference TRBV7-2 and TRBJ2-3, the full variable domain reads GAGVSQSPSNKVTEKGKDVELRCDPISGHTALYWYRQSLGQGLEFLIYFQGNSAPDKSGLPSDRFSAERTGGSVSTLTIQRTQQEDSAVYLCASSLMTDTQYFGPGTRLTVL.

V and J are TRBV3-1 (or the pseudogene TRBV3-2) and TRBJ1-2; the match to TRBD1 covers 9 bases. The junction had 5 bases not matched to a gene; V was cut back by 1 base and J by 5 bases. The germline V gene encodes CDR1 LGHDT and CDR2 YNNKEL (reference sequence). CDR3 size: 15 residues. The CDR3 reads CASSQASGQGYGYTF. In DNA, the CDR3 is TGTGCCAGCAGCCAAGCTTCCGGACAGGGGTATGGCTACACCTTC.

J is TRBJ1-6 and V is TRBV6-5; perhaps TRBD1 as D (6 bases). The germline CDR1 and CDR2 sequences are MNHEY and SVGAGI. V lost 0 bases, J lost 7 bases, and 7 bases lay in between. This CDR3 has 14 residues. The CDR3 sequence is CASSYSGANSPLHF. In DNA form, the CDR3 reads TGTGCCAGCAGTTACTCGGGGGCGAATTCACCCCTCCACTTT.

This sequence joins TRBV5-4 and TRBJ2-5, with a possible D match to TRBD1 (5 bases). The V gene's germline CDR1 is SGHNT and CDR2 YYREEE (reference sequence). The CDR3 extends over 15 amino acids. V was cut by 4 bases and J by 0 bases, with 13 bases left in between. CDR3 residues: CASSSYRQYQETQYF. Here the CDR3 DNA reads TGTGCCAGCAGCAGCTACCGACAGTACCAAGAGACCCAGTACTTC. Full variable domain (remainder filled in from reference TRBV5-4 and TRBJ2-5): ETGVTQSPTHLIKTRGQQVTLRCSSQSGHNTVSWYQQALGQGPQFIFQYYREEENGRGNFPPRFSGLQFPNYSSELNVNALELDDSALYLCASSSYRQYQETQYFGPGTRLLVL.

The J gene is TRBJ2-2, the V gene TRBV19, with TRBD1 matching over 9 bases. Germline values: CDR1 LNHDA, CDR2 SQIVND (reference sequence). The CDR3 is 16 amino acids. V lost 6 bases and J lost 2; bases outside the gene matches: 7. CDR3 residues: CASSRGTGGNTGELFF. Here the CDR3 DNA reads TGTGCCAGTAGCCGGGGAACAGGGGGCAACACCGGGGAGCTGTTTTTT.

V usage is TRBV7-9 and J usage is TRBJ1-1; no reliable D call. Germline loops: CDR1 SEHNR, CDR2 FQNEAQ (reference sequence). The germline V and J ends were trimmed by 5 bases and 4 bases, with 14 bases remaining between them. The length of the CDR3 is 14 residues. The CDR3 DNA sequence: TGTGCCAGCAGCCCCGGAAGAGCGGCCACTGAAGCTTTCTTT. Translated, it gives CASSPGRAATEAFF.

This rearrangement joins TRBV2 to TRBJ1-5; D might be TRBD1 (5 bases). V lost 7 bases and J 0 bases, leaving 13 bases between the germline ends. CDR1 SNHLY and CDR2 FYNNEI come from the germline V gene. The CDR3 is 15 residues long. The CDR3 DNA reads as TGTGCCAGCACCCTTGAAGGGGTTAGCAATCAGCCCCAGCATTTT. Encoded protein: CASTLEGVSNQPQHF.

The V and J genes are TRBV6-2 or TRBV6-3 and TRBJ1-6; the D is unclear. Germline CDR1 and CDR2: MNHEY and SVGEGT. V was trimmed by 4 bases and J by 2 bases, leaving 3 bases between them. The CDR3 has 13 residues. The CDR3 protein is CASSWTYNSPLHF. CDR3 sequence (DNA): TGTGCCAGCAGTTGGACCTATAATTCACCCCTCCACTTT.

The V gene is TRBV4-3, the J gene TRBJ1-5, with D perhaps TRBD1 (5 bases). Per germline, CDR1 LGHNA and CDR2 YSLEER. V lost 0 bases, J lost 2 bases, and 8 bases lay in between. The length of the CDR3 is 15 residues. The CDR3 DNA reads TGCGCCAGCAGCCAAGATCAGGGTGGCAATCAGCCCCAGCATTTT. It yields the protein CASSQDQGGNQPQHF.

The V and J genes are TRBV30 and TRBJ1-3, with unresolved D. The CDR3 is made up of 11 amino acids. Germline V gene sequence: CDR1 GTSNPN, CDR2 SVGIG (reference sequence). V lost 0 bases and J lost 9, with 6 bases in between. The CDR3 sequence: CAWSVPGTIYF. The CDR3 bases are TGTGCCTGGAGTGTACCGGGCACCATATATTTT. Variable domain in full (rest from reference TRBV30 and TRBJ1-3): SQTIHQWPATLVQPVGSPLSLECTVEGTSNPNLYWYRQAAGRGLQLLFYSVGIGQISSEVPQNLSASRPQDRQFILSSKKLLLSDSGFYLCAWSVPGTIYFGEGSWLTVV.

Worth noting for this clone: This sample also contains other DNA sequences that code for the same CDR3. The chain combines TRBV3-1 (or the pseudogene TRBV3-2) with TRBJ2-3; D unclear. Trimming left V 0 bases short and J 0 bases short, with 7 bases between. From germline, CDR1 is LGHDT and CDR2 YNNKEL (reference sequence). This CDR3 contains 15 residues. For the CDR3, the DNA is TGTGCCAGCAGCCAAGACCGCGGAAGCACAGATACGCAGTATTTT. Its protein product is CASSQDRGSTDTQYF.

The genes are TRBV5-8 and TRBJ2-1; 7 nucleotides align to TRBD1. Germline V gene sequence: CDR1 SGHTS, CDR2 YDEGEE. Trimming removed 3 bases from V and 8 bases from J; junction bases left unmatched: 11. The CDR3 spans 15 residues. The DNA for the CDR3 is TGTGCCAGCAGCTCGACAGGGATCCTTGGGGATGAGCAGTTCTTC. Residues: CASSSTGILGDEQFF.

CDR3 sequence: CSVGTGMVTEAFF. CDR3 DNA: TGCAGCGTTGGCACAGGGATGGTCACTGAAGCTTTCTTT. This chain uses TRBV29-1 with TRBJ1-1; a weak D match, TRBD1 (6 bases). CDR3 length: 13 amino acids. V lost 4 bases, J lost 4 bases, and 13 bases lay in between. Germline loops: CDR1 SQVTM, CDR2 ANQGSEA.

J is TRBJ1-2 and V is TRBV30; D is perhaps TRBD1 (5 bases). The ends were cut back, 3 bases at V and 4 bases at J, with 15 bases in the middle. Germline-derived CDR1 and CDR2 are GTSNPN and SVGIG (reference sequence). The CDR3 has 14 residues. In nucleotides, the CDR3 is TGTGCCTGGAGGCCTTCGTGGGGGAGCTATGGCTACACCTTC. Residues: CAWRPSWGSYGYTF.

The V gene is TRBV5-6, the J gene TRBJ2-7; 7 positions match TRBD2. This CDR3 is built from 15 residues. From germline, CDR1 is SGHDT and CDR2 YYEEEE. J was trimmed by 1 base and V by 3 bases; bases with no gene match: 7. DNA of the CDR3: TGTGCCAGCAGCTCAGGATACGGGGGGTCCTACGAGCAGTACTTC. It encodes CASSSGYGGSYEQYF.

This clone was recorded only once. The rearrangement joins TRBV19 to TRBJ1-5, with D tentatively TRBD1 (5 bases). V was pared by 3 bases and J by 8 bases, with 14 bases between. The germline V gene encodes CDR1 LNHDA and CDR2 SQIVND (reference sequence). The CDR3 is 14 residues long. The DNA of the CDR3 is TGTGCCAGTAGTATTATGGGGGTCCAGGAGCCCCAGCATTTT. Translated, it gives CASSIMGVQEPQHF.

The chain is built from TRBV29-1 and TRBJ1-5; D is uncertain. V was pared by 5 bases and J by 6 bases, with 14 bases between. CDR3 length: 13 amino acids. The germline V gene has CDR1 SQVTM and CDR2 ANQGSEA. The DNA of the CDR3 is TGCAGCGTTACCACGGTGGCAGGTCAGCCCCAGCATTTT. Protein product: CSVTTVAGQPQHF.

The rearrangement joins TRBV10-3 to TRBJ1-1; maybe TRBD1 (6 bases). The CDR3 contains 17 residues. CDR1 and CDR2 from the germline V gene are ENHRY and SYGVKD. The V gene lost 3 bases and the J gene lost 3 bases, with 20 bases spanning the gap. The CDR3 region is CAISDPSGGQGDTEAFF. CDR3 coding DNA: TGTGCCATCAGTGACCCATCTGGGGGCCAAGGGGACACTGAAGCTTTCTTT.

V is TRBV19 and J is TRBJ2-7; D might be TRBD2 (6 bases). Looked up from germline, CDR1 is LNHDA and CDR2 is SQIVND (reference sequence). The V gene lost 8 bases and the J gene lost 2 bases, with 19 bases spanning the gap. This CDR3 is built from 15 residues. The DNA for the CDR3 is TGTGCCAGTGCCCTCGCCGGGACTGGAGCCTACGAGCAGTACTTC. Its translation is CASALAGTGAYEQYF.

The V gene is TRBV19, the J gene TRBJ1-2; D ambiguous. Germline V gene sequence: CDR1 LNHDA, CDR2 SQIVND (reference sequence). CDR3 length equals 13 residues. V was clipped by 7 bases and J by 1 base, with 10 bases between them. The CDR3 is CASTLSGNYGYTF. DNA for the CDR3: TGTGCCAGTACCCTCTCGGGTAACTATGGCTACACCTTC.

The chain has TRBV29-1 and TRBJ2-3; perhaps D is TRBD1 or TRBD2 (5 bases each). CDR1 and CDR2 (germline): SQVTM, ANQGSEA. This CDR3 spans 13 amino acids. V lost 5 bases and J 9 bases, leaving 18 bases between the germline ends. As DNA, the CDR3 is TGCAGCGTTTCTAGCCAGGGATGGGGCACGCAGTATTTT. Its protein product is CSVSSQGWGTQYF.